Listed here are 3 T cell receptor beta chains from one sample, sequenced in a study of PD-1 blockade in classical Hodgkin lymphoma. Brentuximab vedotin exposure varied among the patients, all of whom had relapsed after autologous stem cell transplantation. Assay used: immunoSEQ multiplex PCR; TCRdb lists only in-frame clones, some missing. There are 90,000 to 100,000 clones in the sample; 89% occur only once, and roughly 10% lies in the top ten. The source was peripheral blood mononuclear cells (PBMCs), collected before the second cycle of nivolumab. All receptors derive from a human donor with classical Hodgkin lymphoma.

The CDR3 loop is CASSGPGQGRNQPQHF. The CDR3, as DNA: TGTGCCAGCAGCGGCCCGGGACAGGGACGCAATCAGCCCCAGCATTTT. The J gene is TRBJ1-5, the V gene TRBV28; 9 bases match TRBD1. The CDR3 has 16 residues. Germline CDR1 and CDR2: MDHEN and SYDVKM. The ends lost 6 bases at V and 2 bases at J; junction bases unmatched: 8. Complete variable domain (other parts from reference TRBV28 and TRBJ1-5): DVKVTQSSRYLVKRTGEKVFLECVQDMDHENMFWYRQDPGLGLRLIYFSYDVKMKEKGDIPEGYSVSREKKERFSLILESASTNQTSMYLCASSGPGQGRNQPQHFGDGTRLSIL.

Points on this clone: The sample has other DNA sequences that encode this CDR3 too. The CDR3 sequence is CASSPHKDTEAFF. CDR3 DNA: TGTGCCAGCTCACCTCACAAAGACACTGAAGCTTTCTTT. This chain links TRBV18 with TRBJ1-1, with D unresolved. The CDR3 is 13 amino acids. V lost 3 bases to trimming and J lost 3 bases, with 8 bases between them. Germline CDR1 reads KGHSH; CDR2 reads LQKENI.

V is TRBV2 and J is TRBJ2-4, with unresolved D. Trimming removed 7 bases from V and 0 bases from J, with 16 bases in between. The CDR3 has 16 residues. The germline gives CDR1 SNHLY, CDR2 FYNNEI. The CDR3 spells CASTLKMLLAKNIQYF. The CDR3 DNA reads as TGTGCCAGCACCCTTAAGATGTTGCTAGCCAAAAACATTCAGTACTTC.